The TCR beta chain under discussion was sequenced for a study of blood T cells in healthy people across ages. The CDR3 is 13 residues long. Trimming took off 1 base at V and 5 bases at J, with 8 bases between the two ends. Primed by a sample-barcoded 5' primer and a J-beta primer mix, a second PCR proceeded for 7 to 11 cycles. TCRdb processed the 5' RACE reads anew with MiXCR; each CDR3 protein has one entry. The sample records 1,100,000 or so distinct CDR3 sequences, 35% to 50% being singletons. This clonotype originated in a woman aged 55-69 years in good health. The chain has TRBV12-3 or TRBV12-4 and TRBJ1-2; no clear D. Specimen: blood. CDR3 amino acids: CASSLVPSYGYTF. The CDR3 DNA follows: TGTGCCAGCAGTTTAGTCCCTTCTTATGGCTACACCTTC.